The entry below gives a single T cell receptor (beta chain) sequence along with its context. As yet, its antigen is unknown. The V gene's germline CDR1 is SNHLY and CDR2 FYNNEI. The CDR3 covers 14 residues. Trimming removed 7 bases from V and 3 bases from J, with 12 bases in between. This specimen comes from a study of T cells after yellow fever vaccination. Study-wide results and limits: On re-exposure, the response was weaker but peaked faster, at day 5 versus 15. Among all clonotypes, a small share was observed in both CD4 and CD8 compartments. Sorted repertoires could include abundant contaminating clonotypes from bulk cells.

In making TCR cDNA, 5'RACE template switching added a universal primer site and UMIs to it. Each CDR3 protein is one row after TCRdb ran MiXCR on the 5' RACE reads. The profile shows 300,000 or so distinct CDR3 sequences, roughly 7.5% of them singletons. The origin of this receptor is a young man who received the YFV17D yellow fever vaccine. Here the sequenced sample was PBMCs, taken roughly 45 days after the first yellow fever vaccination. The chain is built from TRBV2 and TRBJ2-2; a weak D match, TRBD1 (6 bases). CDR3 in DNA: TGTGCCAGCATAGAGACAGGATACACCGGGGAGCTGTTTTTT. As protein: CASIETGYTGELFF.